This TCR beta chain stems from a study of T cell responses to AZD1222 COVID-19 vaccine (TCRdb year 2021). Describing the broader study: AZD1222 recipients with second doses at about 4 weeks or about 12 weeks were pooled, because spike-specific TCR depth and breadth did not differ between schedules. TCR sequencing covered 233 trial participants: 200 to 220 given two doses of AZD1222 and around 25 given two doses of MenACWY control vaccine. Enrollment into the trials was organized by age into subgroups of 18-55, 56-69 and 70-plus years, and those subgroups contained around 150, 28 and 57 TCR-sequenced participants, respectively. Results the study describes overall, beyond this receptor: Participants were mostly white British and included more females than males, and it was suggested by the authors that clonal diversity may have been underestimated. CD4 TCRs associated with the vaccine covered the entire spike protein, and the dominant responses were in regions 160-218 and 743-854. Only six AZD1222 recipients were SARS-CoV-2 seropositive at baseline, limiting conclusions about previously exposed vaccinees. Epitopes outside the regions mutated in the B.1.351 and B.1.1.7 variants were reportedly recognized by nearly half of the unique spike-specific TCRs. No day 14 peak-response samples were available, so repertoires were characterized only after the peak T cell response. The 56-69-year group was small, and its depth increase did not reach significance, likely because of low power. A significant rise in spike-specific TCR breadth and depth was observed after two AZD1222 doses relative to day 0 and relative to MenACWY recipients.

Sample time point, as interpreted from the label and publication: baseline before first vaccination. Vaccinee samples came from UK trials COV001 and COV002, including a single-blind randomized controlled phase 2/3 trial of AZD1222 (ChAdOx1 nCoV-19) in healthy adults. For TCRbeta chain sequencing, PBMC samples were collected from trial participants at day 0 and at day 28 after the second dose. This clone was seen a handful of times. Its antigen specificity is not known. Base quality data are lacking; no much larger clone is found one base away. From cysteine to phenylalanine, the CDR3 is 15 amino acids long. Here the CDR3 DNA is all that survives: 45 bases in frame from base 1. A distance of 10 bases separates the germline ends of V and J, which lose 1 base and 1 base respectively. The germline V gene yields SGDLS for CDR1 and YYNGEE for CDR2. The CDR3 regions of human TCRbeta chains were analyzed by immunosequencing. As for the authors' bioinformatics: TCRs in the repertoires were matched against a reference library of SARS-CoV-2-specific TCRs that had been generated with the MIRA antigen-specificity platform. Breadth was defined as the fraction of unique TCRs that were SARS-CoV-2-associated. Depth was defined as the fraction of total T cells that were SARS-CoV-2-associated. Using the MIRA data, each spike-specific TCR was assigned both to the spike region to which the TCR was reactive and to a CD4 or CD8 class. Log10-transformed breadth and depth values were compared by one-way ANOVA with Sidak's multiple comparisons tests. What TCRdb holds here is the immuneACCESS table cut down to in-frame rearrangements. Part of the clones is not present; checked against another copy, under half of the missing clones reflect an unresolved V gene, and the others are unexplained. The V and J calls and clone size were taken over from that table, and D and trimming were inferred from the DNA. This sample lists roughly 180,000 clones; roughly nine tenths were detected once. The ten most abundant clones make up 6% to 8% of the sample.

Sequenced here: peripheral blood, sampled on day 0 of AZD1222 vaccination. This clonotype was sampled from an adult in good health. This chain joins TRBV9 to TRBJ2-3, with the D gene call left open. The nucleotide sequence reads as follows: TGTGCCAGCAGCGTAATCCCGTCGGGCACAGATACGCAGTATTTT. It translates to CASSVIPSGTDTQYF.